The rows below give T cell receptor beta chains drawn from one sample of a study of cytomegalovirus exposure and HLA in healthy donors. Sequencing used immunoSEQ multiplex PCR; TCRdb keeps in-frame clones, though not all of them. The sample contains fewer than 200,000 clones, 75% to 80% of which appear only once. Sequencing was carried out using PBMCs. The receptors derive from a woman aged 45-59 years in good health and CMV-seropositive. Each CDR3 is given with its conserved first and last residue. The D gene is left open where the match is weak. A row's size may be missing; if present it is once, few, many or a size class.

.,TRBV5-1,TRBJ2-6,.,CASSVPQVTGANVLTF,TGCGCCAGCAGCGTACCACAGGTAACCGGGGCCAACGTCCTGACTTTC
.,TRBV7-9,TRBJ2-7,.,CASSLSAGRGQYF,TGTGCCAGCAGCTTGAGTGCGGGGCGAGGGCAGTACTTC
.,TRBV7-9,TRBJ2-7,once,CASSLAIMGSSYEQYF,TGTGCCAGCAGCTTAGCGATTATGGGCAGCTCCTACGAGCAGTACTTC
TRBD1,TRBV7-2,TRBJ1-4,.,CASSFLPLRGTREKLFF,TGTGCCAGCAGCTTTCTCCCTCTCAGGGGGACGCGAGAAAAACTGTTTTTT
TRBD1,TRBV15,TRBJ1-3,.,CATSRQTGPGNTIYF,TGTGCCACCAGCAGACAGACAGGGCCTGGAAACACCATATATTTT
TRBD1,TRBV28,TRBJ2-1,.,CASSLPRVRQGPRRKFF,TGTGCCAGCAGTTTGCCCCGAGTAAGACAGGGACCAAGACGGAAGTTCTTC
TRBD1,TRBV4-2,TRBJ2-3,.,CASSQVGTVTDTQYF,TGTGCCAGCAGCCAAGTAGGGACAGTCACAGATACGCAGTATTTT
.,TRBV19,TRBJ2-2,.,CASIGQNTGELFF,TGTGCCAGTATAGGACAAAACACCGGGGAGCTGTTTTTT
TRBD2,TRBV2,TRBJ2-5,.,CATIGPAGSIETQYF,TGTGCCACCATCGGTCCAGCGGGGTCAATAGAGACCCAGTACTTC
TRBD1,TRBV28,TRBJ2-1,.,CASSFRTGNEQFF,TGTGCCAGCAGTTTCAGGACAGGCAATGAGCAGTTCTTC
.,TRBV7-2,TRBJ2-5,.,CASSLITEETQYF,TGTGCCAGCAGCTTAATAACAGAAGAGACCCAGTACTTC
.,TRBV5-6,TRBJ1-2,.,CASSLAGYGYTF,TGTGCCAGCAGCTTGGCGGGGTATGGCTACACCTTC
TRBD1,TRBV5-4,TRBJ1-1,.,CASSLIGRGSTEAFF,TGTGCCAGCAGCTTGATCGGCAGGGGGTCCACTGAAGCTTTCTTT
TRBD2,TRBV6-5,TRBJ2-7,.,CASSSGLEGEQYF,TGTGCCAGCAGTTCCGGACTAGAAGGCGAGCAGTACTTC
.,TRBV5-1,TRBJ1-2,.,CASSLGDYGYTF,TGCGCCAGCAGCTTGGGAGACTATGGCTACACCTTC
TRBD2,TRBV6-6,TRBJ2-7,.,CASSPSSGRTYEQYF,TGTGCCAGCAGTCCGTCTAGCGGGAGGACCTACGAGCAGTACTTC
TRBD1,TRBV19,TRBJ2-7,.,CASSEAPGQNYEQYF,TGTGCCAGTAGTGAAGCACCGGGACAGAACTACGAGCAGTACTTC
.,TRBV7-2,TRBJ1-1,.,CASSILSEAFF,TGTGCCAGCAGCATACTTTCTGAAGCTTTCTTT
.,TRBV18,TRBJ1-1,.,CASSPFEVNTEAFF,TGTGCCAGCTCACCTTTCGAGGTGAACACTGAAGCTTTCTTT
TRBD2,TRBV7-6,TRBJ2-2,.,CASSLAGRGASNTGELFF,TGTGCCAGCAGCTTAGCAGGGCGGGGGGCCTCGAACACCGGGGAGCTGTTTTTT
.,TRBV2,TRBJ2-2,.,CASSEADTPANTGELFF,TGTGCCAGCAGTGAAGCGGACACCCCGGCCAACACCGGGGAGCTGTTTTTT
.,TRBV20-1,TRBJ2-1,.,CSAPRGNEQFF,TGCAGTGCCCCCAGGGGAAATGAGCAGTTCTTC
TRBD2,TRBV6-5,TRBJ2-1,few,CASSYSGLALDEQFF,TGTGCCAGCAGTTACTCGGGACTAGCGTTAGATGAGCAGTTCTTC
.,TRBV19,TRBJ1-3,.,CASSSSGAGNTIYF,TGTGCCAGTAGTTCTTCGGGGGCTGGAAACACCATATATTTT
TRBD2,TRBV5-6,TRBJ2-5,few,CASSWGTSGGAETQYF,TGTGCCAGCAGCTGGGGGACTAGCGGGGGGGCCGAGACCCAGTACTTC
.,TRBV10-3,TRBJ2-7,.,CAISDGTLLGDEQYF,TGTGCCATCAGCGACGGGACTCTGTTGGGGGACGAGCAGTACTTC
TRBD1,TRBV6-1,TRBJ2-1,.,CASMLTGGRDEQFF,TGTGCCAGCATGTTAACAGGGGGCCGGGATGAGCAGTTCTTC
.,TRBV11-2,TRBJ1-5,.,CASSLDSRQPQHF,TGTGCCAGCAGCTTAGATTCTCGTCAGCCCCAGCATTTT
TRBD1,TRBV19,TRBJ1-1,once,CASSQNPGQGNTEAFF,TGTGCCAGTAGTCAGAATCCGGGACAGGGGAACACTGAAGCTTTCTTT
.,TRBV6-6,TRBJ2-7,.,CATKSRRGPYEQYF,TGTGCCACCAAAAGTCGGAGGGGACCCTACGAGCAGTACTTC
.,TRBV6-5,TRBJ2-1,.,CASSYGQYNEQFF,TGTGCCAGCAGTTACGGGCAGTACAATGAGCAGTTCTTC
TRBD1,TRBV28,TRBJ1-1,.,CASSSYRQGHTEAFF,TGTGCCAGCAGTTCCTACCGACAGGGTCACACTGAAGCTTTCTTT
TRBD2,TRBV2,TRBJ2-7,.,CASSEGGSHEQYF,TGTGCCAGCAGTGAGGGAGGGTCCCACGAGCAGTACTTC
TRBD2,TRBV4-2,TRBJ2-3,.,CASSRPGGTSGISPQYF,TGTGCCAGCAGCCGACCGGGCGGGACTAGCGGGATCTCTCCGCAGTATTTT
.,TRBV7-9,TRBJ1-2,.,CASSLTYSGYTF,TGTGCCAGCAGCTTAACTTATTCTGGCTACACCTTC
TRBD1,TRBV10-3,TRBJ2-3,.,CAISGPKTGGSGSSTDTQYF,TGTGCCATCAGTGGCCCGAAGACAGGGGGGTCCGGGTCTAGCACAGATACGCAGTATTTT
TRBD2,TRBV27,TRBJ2-7,.,CASSLSPGGNYEQYF,TGTGCCAGCAGTTTATCTCCGGGGGGGAACTACGAGCAGTACTTC
.,TRBV6-4,TRBJ1-4,.,CASFQSLNEKLFF,TGTGCCAGCTTTCAAAGCCTTAATGAAAAACTGTTTTTT
.,TRBV28,TRBJ2-3,.,CASSFDRNTDTQYF,TGTGCCAGCAGTTTCGATAGAAACACAGATACGCAGTATTTT
TRBD2,TRBV9,TRBJ2-2,.,CASNGGAAGELFF,TGTGCCAGCAACGGGGGGGCGGCCGGGGAGCTGTTTTTT
TRBD2,TRBV6-5,TRBJ2-7,.,CASMAGGYYEQYF,TGTGCCAGCATGGCGGGAGGGTACTACGAGCAGTACTTC
.,TRBV4-1,TRBJ2-5,.,CASSQEGEGVLETQYF,TGCGCCAGCAGCCAAGAAGGAGAAGGGGTGCTGGAGACCCAGTACTTC
TRBD1,TRBV7-2,TRBJ1-6,few,CASSLQGAANSPLHF,TGTGCCAGCAGCCTACAGGGGGCGGCCAATTCACCCCTCCACTTT
.,TRBV14,TRBJ2-1,.,CASSQSVLGGEQFF,TGTGCCAGCAGCCAATCAGTACTAGGGGGTGAACAGTTCTTC
.,TRBV7-7,TRBJ2-3,.,CASSQGGTDTQYF,TGTGCTAGCAGCCAAGGGGGCACAGATACGCAGTATTTT
.,TRBV20-1,TRBJ2-3,.,CSAPSGDTQYF,TGCAGTGCTCCATCGGGAGATACGCAGTATTTT
TRBD2,TRBV7-9,TRBJ2-1,.,CASSLSAGGGYNEQFF,TGTGCCAGCAGCCTTTCAGCGGGGGGCGGGTACAATGAGCAGTTCTTC
TRBD2,TRBV9,TRBJ2-5,.,CASSSRLAGLETQYF,TGTGCCAGCAGCTCTCGACTAGCGGGGTTGGAGACCCAGTACTTC
TRBD2,TRBV14,TRBJ2-1,.,CASSSTTGGSYNEQFF,TGTGCCAGCAGCAGTACGACGGGAGGCTCCTACAATGAGCAGTTCTTC
TRBD1,TRBV27,TRBJ1-5,.,CASSSKSPGQGITQPQHF,TGTGCCAGCAGTTCCAAATCCCCCGGACAGGGGATCACTCAGCCCCAGCATTTT
TRBD1,TRBV28,TRBJ2-7,.,CASSLETGGAFYEQYF,TGTGCCAGCAGTTTAGAAACAGGGGGCGCCTTCTACGAGCAGTACTTC
.,TRBV7-2,TRBJ2-7,.,CASSLGDTSWWEQYF,TGTGCCAGCAGCTTAGGGGACACCTCATGGTGGGAGCAGTACTTC
.,TRBV13,TRBJ2-2,.,CASSRGGSAGELFF,TGTGCCAGCAGTAGAGGGGGTTCGGCCGGGGAGCTGTTTTTT